Detailed here is one T cell receptor beta chain. Its antigen is still unknown. This record belongs to a study of T cell responses to AZD1222 COVID-19 vaccine. Study results and limitations: Sampling that yielded the repertoires occurred only after the peak T cell response. In a largely white British group with more females than males, clonal diversity was possibly underestimated. Following two doses of AZD1222, Spike-specific TCR breadth and depth rose.

Only in-frame clones appear in the TCRdb table, and some are missing; sequencing was by immunoSEQ multiplex PCR. This table has roughly 79,000 clones, 92% appearing once. With V trimmed by 0 bases and J by 3 bases, 8 bases remained unmatched. The CDR3 is made up of 16 amino acids. CDR1 SGHNT and CDR2 YYREEE come from the germline V gene (reference sequence). Here the sequenced sample was peripheral blood, taken on day 0 of MenACWY control vaccination. J is TRBJ1-1 and V is TRBV5-4; 7 nucleotides line up with TRBD1. The receptor was derived from an adult in good health. The CDR3 DNA sequence: TGTGCCAGCAGCTTGGTCAGGGGGACTGTTGACACTGAAGCTTTCTTT. It encodes CASSLVRGTVDTEAFF. Together with reference TRBV5-4 and TRBJ1-1, the CDR3 gives the full variable domain: ETGVTQSPTHLIKTRGQQVTLRCSSQSGHNTVSWYQQALGQGPQFIFQYYREEENGRGNFPPRFSGLQFPNYSSELNVNALELDDSALYLCASSLVRGTVDTEAFFGQGTRLTVV.